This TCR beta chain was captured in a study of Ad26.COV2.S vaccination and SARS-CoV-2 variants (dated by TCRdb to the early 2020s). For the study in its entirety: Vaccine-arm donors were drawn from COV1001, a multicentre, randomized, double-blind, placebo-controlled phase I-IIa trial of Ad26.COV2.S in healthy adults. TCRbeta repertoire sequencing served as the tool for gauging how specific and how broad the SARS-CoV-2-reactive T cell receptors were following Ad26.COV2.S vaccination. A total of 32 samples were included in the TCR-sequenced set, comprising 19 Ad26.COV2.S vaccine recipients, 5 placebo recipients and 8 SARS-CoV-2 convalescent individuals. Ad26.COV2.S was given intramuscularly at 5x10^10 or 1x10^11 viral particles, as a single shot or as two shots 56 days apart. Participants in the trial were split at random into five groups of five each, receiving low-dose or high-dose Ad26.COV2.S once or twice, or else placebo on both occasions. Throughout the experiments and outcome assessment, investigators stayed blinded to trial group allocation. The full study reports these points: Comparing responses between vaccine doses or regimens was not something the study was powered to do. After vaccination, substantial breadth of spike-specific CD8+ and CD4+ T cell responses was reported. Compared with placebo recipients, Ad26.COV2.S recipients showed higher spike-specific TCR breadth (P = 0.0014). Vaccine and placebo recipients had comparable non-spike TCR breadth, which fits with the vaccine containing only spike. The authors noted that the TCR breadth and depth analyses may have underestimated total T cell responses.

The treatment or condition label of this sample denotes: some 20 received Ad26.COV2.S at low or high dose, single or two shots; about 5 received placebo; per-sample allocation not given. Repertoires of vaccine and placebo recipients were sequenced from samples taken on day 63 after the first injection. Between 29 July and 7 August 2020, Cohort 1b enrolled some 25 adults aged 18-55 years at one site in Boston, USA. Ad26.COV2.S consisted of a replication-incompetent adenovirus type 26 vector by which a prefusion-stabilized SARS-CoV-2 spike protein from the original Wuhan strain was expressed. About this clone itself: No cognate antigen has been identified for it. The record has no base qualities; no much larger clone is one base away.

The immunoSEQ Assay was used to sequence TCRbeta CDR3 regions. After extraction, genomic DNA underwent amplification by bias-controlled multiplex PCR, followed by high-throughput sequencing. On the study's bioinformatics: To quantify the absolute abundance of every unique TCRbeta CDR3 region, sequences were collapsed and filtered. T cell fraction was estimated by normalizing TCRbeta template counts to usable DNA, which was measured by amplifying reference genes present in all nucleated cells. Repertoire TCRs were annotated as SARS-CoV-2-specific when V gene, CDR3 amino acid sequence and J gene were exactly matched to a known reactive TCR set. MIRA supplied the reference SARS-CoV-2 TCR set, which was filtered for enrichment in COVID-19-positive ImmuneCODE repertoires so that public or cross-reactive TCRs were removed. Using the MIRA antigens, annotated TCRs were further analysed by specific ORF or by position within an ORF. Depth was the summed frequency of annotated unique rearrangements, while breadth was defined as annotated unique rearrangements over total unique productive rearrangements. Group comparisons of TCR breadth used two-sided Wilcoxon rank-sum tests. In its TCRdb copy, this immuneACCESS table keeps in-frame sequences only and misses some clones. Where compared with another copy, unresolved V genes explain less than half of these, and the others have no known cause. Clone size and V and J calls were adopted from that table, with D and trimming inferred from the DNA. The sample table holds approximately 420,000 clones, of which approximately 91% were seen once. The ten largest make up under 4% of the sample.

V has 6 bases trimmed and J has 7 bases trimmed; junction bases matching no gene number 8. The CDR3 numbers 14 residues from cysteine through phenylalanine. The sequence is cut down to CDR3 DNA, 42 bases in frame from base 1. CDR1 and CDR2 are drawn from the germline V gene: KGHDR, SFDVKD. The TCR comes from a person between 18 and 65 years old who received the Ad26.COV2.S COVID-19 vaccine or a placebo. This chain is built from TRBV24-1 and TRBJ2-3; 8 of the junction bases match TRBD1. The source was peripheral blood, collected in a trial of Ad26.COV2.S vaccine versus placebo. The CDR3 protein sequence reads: CATSLSGGAYTQYF. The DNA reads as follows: TGTGCCACCAGTTTGTCAGGGGGCGCGTATACGCAGTATTTT.